Included here is one T cell receptor (beta chain) sequence, with context. Original analysis: The assay estimated nucleated cells by amplifying reference gene primers. Libraries were prepared by immunoSEQ multiplex PCR; TCRdb keeps only in-frame clonotypes and omits some of them. V and J calls and clone size are copied from that table; D and trimming were computed from the DNA. In the table there are some 130,000 clones, 85% to 90% of which are singletons. The V and J ends lost 1 base and 1 base respectively, with 7 bases between them. Germline V gives CDR1 SGHNT, CDR2 YYREEE (reference sequence). The CDR3 is made up of 14 amino acids. The sample is drawn from a study of blood T cell repertoires in COVID-19.

J is TRBJ2-3 and V is TRBV5-4, with D possibly being TRBD2 (5 bases). The origin of this receptor is a man in his fifties or sixties with active or convalescent COVID-19. Sequencing used peripheral blood. Here the CDR3 reads CASSLRGGTDTQYF. As DNA, the CDR3 is TGTGCCAGCAGCTTGCGGGGTGGCACAGATACGCAGTATTTT.